These 28 T cell receptor beta chains originate from one sample sequenced in a study of T cells expressing NK-cell markers. After re-calling the 5' RACE reads, TCRdb lists one entry per CDR3 protein, DNA absent. The sample holds hundreds of thousands of distinct CDR3 sequences. Source material: blood T cells: a sorted CD56 or NKG2C T cell subset, CD4+ or CD8+ T cells, or bulk PBMC T cells (not recorded which). Source of these receptors: a woman aged 18-70 years in good health.

The chain joins TRBV5-4 to TRBJ2-1. Germline V gene sequence: CDR1 SGHNT, CDR2 YYREEE (reference sequence). The CDR3 length is 13 residues. This chain's CDR3 is CASSLGQAVEQFF.

The V gene is TRBV28, the J gene TRBJ1-4. CDR1 is MDHEN and CDR2 is SYDVKM in the germline V gene. This CDR3 comprises 15 residues. CDR3 amino acids: CASSLGQTINEKLFF.

The rearrangement joins TRBV20-1 to TRBJ2-2; TCRdb's D gene call, TRBD1, goes unchecked for lack of DNA. The CDR3 spans 14 residues. Germline V lookup: CDR1 DFQATT, CDR2 SNEGSKA (reference sequence). The CDR3 loop reads CSAIRDRSTGELFF.

J is TRBJ2-5 and V is TRBV5-1; checking the TCRdb D call of TRBD1 is not possible without DNA. This CDR3 region has 15 residues. Germline V CDR1 and CDR2: SGHRS, YFSETQ. CDR3: CASSLTGQGGETQYF.

The gene calls are TRBV12-3 or TRBV12-4 and TRBJ1-4; TCRdb's D call, TRBD1, is unchecked because there is no DNA. CDR3 length: 14 amino acids. CDR3 sequence reads: CASSSEGAGEKLFF.

V gene TRBV6-2 or TRBV6-3 combines with J gene TRBJ1-1; TCRdb's D call, TRBD1, is unchecked because there is no DNA. This CDR3 has 13 amino acids. Germline CDR1 reads MNHEY; CDR2 reads SVGEGT. The CDR3 loop is CASSYVAVGAAFF.

The chain combines TRBV27 with TRBJ2-1; absent DNA, TCRdb's TRBD1 call cannot be checked. CDR1 and CDR2 (germline): MNHEY, SMNVEV (reference sequence). The CDR3 has 13 amino acids. CDR3 sequence: CASSLPAGYEQFF.

This chain links TRBV7-9 with TRBJ2-1; lacking DNA, the TRBD2 call made by TCRdb goes unchecked. This CDR3 region has 15 residues. In germline, CDR1 is SEHNR, CDR2 FQNEAQ (reference sequence). CDR3 sequence reads: CASSGFGLVNNEQFF.

The genes are TRBV6-6 and TRBJ2-7; TCRdb outputs TRBD1, but without DNA this stays unchecked. Germline V gives CDR1 MNHNY, CDR2 SVGAGI (reference sequence). The CDR3 totals 13 residues. This CDR3 reads CASSYSIRDEQYF.

The V gene is TRBV30, the J gene TRBJ2-2. The CDR3 consists of 11 residues. Looked up from germline, CDR1 is GTSNPN and CDR2 is SVGIG (reference sequence). CDR3 in amino acids: CAWSPAGELFF.

The rearrangement joins TRBV7-9 to TRBJ2-5; as DNA is missing, the TRBD2 call by TCRdb cannot be tested. The germline gives CDR1 SEHNR, CDR2 FQNEAQ (reference sequence). CDR3 length: 15 amino acids. The CDR3 spells CASSFPGGKEETQYF. Full variable domain (outside the CDR3, taken from reference TRBV7-9 and TRBJ2-5): DTGVSQNPRHKITKRGQNVTFRCDPISEHNRLYWYRQTLGQGPEFLTYFQNEAQLEKSRLLSDRFSAERPKGSFSTLEIQRTEQGDSAMYLCASSFPGGKEETQYFGPGTRLLVL.

The chain has TRBV5-1 and TRBJ1-1; TCRdb outputs TRBD1, but without DNA this stays unchecked. Germline CDR1 reads SGHRS; CDR2 reads YFSETQ. The CDR3 has 17 residues. This CDR3 reads CASSFGQAFPMNTEAFF. Together with reference TRBV5-1 and TRBJ1-1, the CDR3 gives the full variable domain: KAGVTQTPRYLIKTRGQQVTLSCSPISGHRSVSWYQQTPGQGLQFLFEYFSETQRNKGNFPGRFSGRQFSNSRSEMNVSTLELGDSALYLCASSFGQAFPMNTEAFFGQGTRLTVV.

The rearrangement joins TRBV27 to TRBJ2-5; the TCRdb call, TRBD2, lacks DNA for checking. The CDR3 has 14 residues. Germline CDR1 is MNHEY and CDR2 is SMNVEV (reference sequence). CDR3 protein: CASSLERGAETQYF.

The chain recombines TRBV5-1 with TRBJ2-5; TCRdb picks TRBD1, but there is no DNA to check that call. The germline CDR1 and CDR2 sequences are SGHRS and YFSETQ. CDR3 length: 15 residues. The CDR3 sequence is CASSSDPGGQETQYF.

The gene calls are TRBV11-2 and TRBJ1-1; TCRdb returns TRBD1, unconfirmable since there is no DNA. The V gene's germline CDR1 is SGHAT and CDR2 FQNNGV. The CDR3 length is 14 residues. CDR3 in amino acids: CASSRGQGLTEAFF.

CDR3: CSVEVPPPTSDQETQYF. The chain is built from TRBV29-1 and TRBJ2-5; TCRdb picks TRBD2, but there is no DNA to check that call. In germline, CDR1 is SQVTM, CDR2 ANQGSEA. The length of the CDR3 is 17 residues.

This sequence joins TRBV27 and TRBJ1-6. CDR1 is MNHEY, CDR2 SMNVEV, per germline (reference sequence). The CDR3 loop spans 13 amino acids. This CDR3 is CASSLAKHSPLHF.

The chain has TRBV9 and TRBJ2-2; TCRdb outputs TRBD2, but without DNA this stays unchecked. The V gene's germline CDR1 is SGDLS and CDR2 YYNGEE. CDR3 length equals 16 residues. CDR3 protein: CASSYLSSGSAGELFF. Together with reference TRBV9 and TRBJ2-2, the CDR3 gives the full variable domain: DSGVTQTPKHLITATGQRVTLRCSPRSGDLSVYWYQQSLDQGLQFLIQYYNGEERAKGNILERFSAQQFPDLHSELNLSSLELGDSALYFCASSYLSSGSAGELFFGEGSRLTVL.

This chain links TRBV20-1 with TRBJ2-1; TCRdb's assignment of TRBD2 cannot be checked, as there is no DNA. Looked up from germline, CDR1 is DFQATT and CDR2 is SNEGSKA (reference sequence). The length of the CDR3 is 15 residues. CDR3 sequence: CSARTGTRSYNEQFF.

This chain links TRBV27 with TRBJ1-5; TCRdb's assignment of TRBD1 cannot be checked, as there is no DNA. CDR1 MNHEY and CDR2 SMNVEV come from the germline V gene (reference sequence). The CDR3 totals 14 residues. CDR3 in amino acids: CASSVGQDNQPQHF.

The chain is built from TRBV7-2 and TRBJ1-2. Looked up from germline, CDR1 is SGHTA and CDR2 is FQGNSA. This CDR3 has 17 amino acids. The CDR3 is CASSPAVRAQLNYGYTF. The full variable domain, completed using reference TRBV7-2 and TRBJ1-2, is GAGVSQSPSNKVTEKGKDVELRCDPISGHTALYWYRQSLGQGLEFLIYFQGNSAPDKSGLPSDRFSAERTGGSVSTLTIQRTQQEDSAVYLCASSPAVRAQLNYGYTFGSGTRLTVV.

The chain employs TRBV7-2 and TRBJ2-7. Germline assignment: CDR1 SGHTA and CDR2 FQGNSA. The CDR3 contains 13 residues. CDR3 protein: CASSLATSIEQYF.

The chain joins TRBV5-1 to TRBJ2-5; the TCRdb D gene call, TRBD1, has no DNA to confirm it. This CDR3 has 14 residues. Germline CDR1 SGHRS, CDR2 YFSETQ. The CDR3 sequence is CASSSQGVGETQYF.

The CDR3 reads CASSLTSGGAGDEQFF. The V gene is TRBV27, the J gene TRBJ2-1; TCRdb's D gene call, TRBD2, goes unchecked for lack of DNA. CDR1 is MNHEY and CDR2 is SMNVEV in the germline V gene (reference sequence). The CDR3 contains 16 residues.

J is TRBJ2-1 and V is TRBV12-3 or TRBV12-4. The length of the CDR3 is 15 residues. CDR3 sequence: CASSPRQDSYNEQFF.

The CDR3 protein is CATGLGGNEQFF. This chain links TRBV10-3 with TRBJ2-1; TCRdb selects TRBD2, and the lack of DNA leaves this call unchecked. Germline assignment: CDR1 ENHRY and CDR2 SYGVKD. CDR3 length equals 12 residues.

CDR3: CASSWGQNSNQPQHF. The chain has TRBV12-3 or TRBV12-4 and TRBJ1-5; TCRdb designates TRBD1, a call that cannot be tested without DNA. The CDR3 extends over 15 amino acids.

V gene TRBV15 combines with J gene TRBJ1-2; without DNA, the TCRdb call of TRBD1 cannot be checked. The CDR3 contains 17 residues. The germline V gene has CDR1 LNHNV and CDR2 YYDKDF (reference sequence). The CDR3 loop is CATSRRGPDTPNYGYTF.